This record concerns one T cell receptor beta chain sequence. Its antigen is unknown. Measured with immunoSEQ multiplex PCR; TCRdb has only the in-frame clones, and not every one. The table has 160,000 or so clones, roughly 90% seen once. The sample is drawn from a study of T cell responses to AZD1222 COVID-19 vaccine. The length of the CDR3 is 15 residues. The junction had 7 bases not matched to a gene; V was cut back by 9 bases and J by 0 bases. CDR1 and CDR2 (germline): SNHLY, FYNNEI. General study results and limits: Researchers report vaccine-associated CD4 TCRs spanning spike, with dominance at 160-218 and 743-854. Donors skewed white British and female; clonal diversity was possibly underestimated.

The sequence derives from an adult who received the AZD1222 COVID-19 vaccine. Source: peripheral blood, taken 28 days after the second AZD1222 dose. The chain is built from TRBV2 and TRBJ2-4; 8 bases fit TRBD1. CDR3 sequence (DNA): TGTGCCAGTGACCGGGACAGGATAGCCAAAAACATTCAGTACTTC. It is translated as CASDRDRIAKNIQYF.